What follows describes a single T cell receptor beta chain. Original handling: Researchers report that nucleated cell counts were estimated from reference gene primer amplification. The assay was immunoSEQ multiplex PCR, and TCRdb's table has in-frame clones only and misses some. The V and J calls and clone size were taken over from that table, and D and trimming were inferred from the DNA. The sample has 50,000 to 65,000 clones; approximately 88% are singletons. The data were taken from a study of blood T cell repertoires in COVID-19. Study-level background: Both acute and convalescent COVID-19 samples were obtained from the United States, Italy and Spain. PBMCs, B-cell-depleted T cells, or T cells were the source of the cDNA or gDNA that made up the material.

The CDR3 sequence is 14 residues long. CDR1 MNHNS and CDR2 SASEGT come from the germline V gene. With 2 bases removed from V and 3 bases from J, the gap between germline ends came to 11 bases. The V gene is TRBV6-1, the J gene TRBJ2-7; D may be TRBD1 (5 bases). The receptor was derived from a man in his forties or fifties with active COVID-19. Source material: peripheral blood. CDR3 sequence: CASSEIWGVYEQYF. The CDR3 region has the DNA TGTGCCAGCAGTGAAATATGGGGCGTCTACGAGCAGTACTTC.